These 29 T cell receptor beta chains were all obtained from the same sample, sequenced in a study of T cell repertoires in cytomegalovirus infection. Each CDR3 protein gets one entry after TCRdb re-called the reads with MiXCR. Among roughly 500,000 distinct CDR3 sequences listed, roughly a third were seen once. Their recognized antigens are unknown. The source material was cultured PBMCs, sampled from culture after CMV antigen stimulation. Every receptor here comes from a human donor in good health (CMV status not recorded). Some clones in this sample may be carry-over from other donors' samples.

The gene calls are TRBV7-9 and TRBJ2-7; the D gene is possibly TRBD1 (5 bases). The CDR3 sequence is 13 residues long. The germline V gene encodes CDR1 SEHNR and CDR2 FQNEAQ (reference sequence). V lost 1 base to trimming and J lost 6 bases, with 10 bases between them. The chain's CDR3 is CASSLGSGFEQYV. For the CDR3, the DNA is TGTGCCAGCAGCTTAGGATCAGGGTTCGAGCAGTACGTC.

The J gene is TRBJ2-3, the V gene TRBV4-3; TRBD1 is a possible D gene (6 bases). Germline V gene data show CDR1 as LGHNA and CDR2 as YSLEER. V lost 0 bases and J lost 9, with 19 bases in between. The CDR3 spans 16 residues. The CDR3 is CASSQDTGSPVLTQYF. CDR3 bases: TGCGCCAGCAGCCAAGATACAGGGTCCCCAGTTCTGACGCAGTATTTT.

The rearrangement joins TRBV6-4 to TRBJ1-6, with D unclear. CDR1 MRHNA and CDR2 SNTAGT come from the germline V gene. The CDR3 consists of 14 residues. V lost 0 bases, J lost 7 bases, and 7 bases lay in between. CDR3 bases: TGTGCCAGCAGTGACTCTTTGGGAAATTCACCCCTCCACTTT. It specifies CASSDSLGNSPLHF.

This chain links TRBV12-3 or TRBV12-4 with TRBJ2-1; possible D gene TRBD2, 5 bases. This CDR3 contains 17 residues. V lost 7 bases to trimming and J lost 3 bases, with 22 bases between them. The CDR3 reads CASTLDLWERNYNEQFF. The CDR3, as DNA: TGTGCCAGCACCTTAGACCTGTGGGAGCGGAACTACAATGAGCAGTTCTTC.

This clonotype was observed a few times. This chain links TRBV7-2 with TRBJ2-7; TRBD1 aligns across 9 bases. This CDR3 comprises 12 residues. The V gene's germline CDR1 is SGHTA and CDR2 FQGNSA. With V trimmed by 3 bases and J by 8 bases, 2 bases remained unmatched. The CDR3 sequence is CASSLGQGKQYF. In DNA, the CDR3 is TGTGCCAGCAGCTTGGGACAGGGTAAGCAGTACTTC.

The V gene is TRBV20-1, the J gene TRBJ1-4, with TRBD1 identical over 7 bases. The CDR3 spans 13 residues. Trimming cost V 1 base and J 7 bases; bases outside gene matches: 3. The germline CDR1 and CDR2 sequences are DFQATT and SNEGSKA (reference sequence). The CDR3 DNA reads as TGCAGTGCTAGAGTAGGGGGCACTGAAAAACTGTTTTTT. This codes for CSARVGGTEKLFF.

The J gene is TRBJ2-5, the V gene TRBV6-4, with D possibly being TRBD2 (6 bases). The germline V gene has CDR1 MRHNA and CDR2 SNTAGT. The ends were cut back, 5 bases at V and 11 bases at J, with 18 bases in the middle. CDR3 length: 13 amino acids. In DNA, the CDR3 is TGTGCCAGCAGTCCGTTTAGCGGAGAGCGGCAGTACTTC. Translating gives CASSPFSGERQYF.

On this clonotype itself: Just one base apart from a much larger clone, this may be a read error. The chain is built from TRBV7-6 and TRBJ1-4, with 8 positions matching TRBD1. V lost 6 bases to trimming and J lost 5 bases; unmatched junction nucleotides: 5. The germline V gene has CDR1 SGHVS and CDR2 FNYEAQ. This CDR3 is 14 amino acids long. CDR3 protein: CASRSRQGNEKLFF. For the CDR3, the DNA is TGTGCCAGCAGATCCCGACAGGGGAATGAAAAACTGTTTTTT.

V and J are TRBV10-3 and TRBJ2-5; D is possibly TRBD2 (6 bases). The CDR3 covers 14 residues. The V gene's germline CDR1 is ENHRY and CDR2 SYGVKD. The V end lost 7 bases, the J end lost 5 bases, and 17 bases lay between the germline ends. For the CDR3, the DNA is TGTGCCATCAAAGGTAGCGGAGCTGTGGAGACCCAGTACTTC. This gives the protein CAIKGSGAVETQYF.

The chain has TRBV2 and TRBJ1-6, with unresolved D. Germline V lookup: CDR1 SNHLY, CDR2 FYNNEI. Trimming cost V 6 bases and J 8 bases, with 17 bases left between them. This CDR3 has 15 amino acids. CDR3 sequence reads: CASRVEGSKDSPLHF. The CDR3 nucleotides read TGTGCCAGCAGGGTTGAGGGATCCAAGGATTCACCCCTCCACTTT.

The J gene is TRBJ2-5, the V gene TRBV11-2, with TRBD2 matching 7 bases. CDR3 length equals 13 residues. Trimming took 7 bases from V and 5 from J; bases not matched to a gene: 7. Germline V gives CDR1 SGHAT, CDR2 FQNNGV. The CDR3 DNA reads as TGTGCCAGCAACCCCAGGCGGGGGGAGACCCAGTACTTC. Amino acid sequence: CASNPRRGETQYF.

V is TRBV7-9 and J is TRBJ1-1; 9 bases agree with TRBD1. CDR3 length: 17 residues. The junction had 10 bases not matched to a gene; V was cut back by 0 bases and J by 5 bases. From germline, CDR1 is SEHNR and CDR2 FQNEAQ (reference sequence). The CDR3: CASSLADRGYRTTEAFF. The CDR3 bases are TGTGCCAGCAGCTTAGCCGACAGGGGGTATAGAACAACTGAAGCTTTCTTT.

This clonotype was counted many times. This chain joins TRBV7-2 and TRBJ2-1; no clear D. The CDR3 consists of 15 residues. From germline, CDR1 is SGHTA and CDR2 FQGNSA. Trimming removed 1 base at V and 0 bases at J, with 7 bases between. The CDR3 here is CASSLDFNSYNEQFF. CDR3 DNA: TGTGCCAGCAGCTTAGACTTCAACTCCTACAATGAGCAGTTCTTC. Full variable domain (remainder filled in from reference TRBV7-2 and TRBJ2-1): GAGVSQSPSNKVTEKGKDVELRCDPISGHTALYWYRQSLGQGLEFLIYFQGNSAPDKSGLPSDRFSAERTGGSVSTLTIQRTQQEDSAVYLCASSLDFNSYNEQFFGPGTRLTVL.

The rearrangement joins TRBV28 to TRBJ2-7; D is possibly TRBD1 (6 bases). The ends were cut back, 2 bases at V and 0 bases at J, with 14 bases in the middle. Germline-derived CDR1 and CDR2 are MDHEN and SYDVKM. The CDR3 covers 16 residues. In DNA, the CDR3 is TGTGCCAGCAGTTTAGCGTGGGGGCGGACCTCCTACGAGCAGTACTTC. It specifies CASSLAWGRTSYEQYF.

The rearrangement uses TRBV9 and TRBJ1-5; D possibly corresponds to TRBD1 (5 bases). Germline V gene sequence: CDR1 SGDLS, CDR2 YYNGEE. V was pared by 3 bases and J by 1 base, with 20 bases between. This CDR3 spans 18 amino acids. The CDR3 DNA follows: TGTGCCAGCAGCGCCCACCCGGGTGGGACGGAGAGCAATCAGCCCCAGCATTTT. Its translation is CASSAHPGGTESNQPQHF. The full variable domain, completed using reference TRBV9 and TRBJ1-5, is DSGVTQTPKHLITATGQRVTLRCSPRSGDLSVYWYQQSLDQGLQFLIQYYNGEERAKGNILERFSAQQFPDLHSELNLSSLELGDSALYFCASSAHPGGTESNQPQHFGDGTRLSIL.

This rearrangement joins TRBV20-1 to TRBJ2-5; TRBD2 is a possible D gene (5 bases). CDR1 is DFQATT, CDR2 SNEGSKA, per germline (reference sequence). V was trimmed by 6 bases and J by 9 bases, leaving 20 bases between them. This CDR3 spans 13 amino acids. The CDR3 region is CSALDWDRVAQYF. CDR3 coding DNA: TGCAGTGCCCTGGACTGGGATCGTGTGGCCCAGTACTTC.

This clonotype was recorded many times. This chain joins TRBV7-2 and TRBJ2-3, with 8 bases fitting TRBD2. The germline V gene has CDR1 SGHTA and CDR2 FQGNSA. The CDR3 has 16 residues. J was trimmed by 5 bases and V by 2 bases; bases with no gene match: 9. This CDR3 is CASSLSAGGGQDTQYF. The CDR3 DNA sequence: TGTGCCAGCAGCTTATCCGCGGGAGGAGGACAAGATACGCAGTATTTT.

This chain links TRBV25-1 with TRBJ2-5; 8 bases are a match to TRBD2. Germline V gene lookup returns CDR1 MGHDK and CDR2 SYGVNS. The CDR3 contains 15 residues. Trimming took 7 bases from V and 3 from J; bases not matched to a gene: 10. This CDR3 is CASTPREGEKETQYF. The CDR3 nucleotides are TGTGCCAGCACGCCCCGGGAGGGGGAGAAAGAGACCCAGTACTTC.

The sample holds many counts of this clonotype. The chain couples TRBV7-8 to TRBJ1-1, with D possibly TRBD1 on 5 matching bases. Germline V lookup: CDR1 SGHVS, CDR2 FQNEAQ. V gave up 3 bases and J gave up 1 base, with 9 bases separating them. This CDR3 region has 14 residues. The CDR3 region has the DNA TGTGCCAGCAGCTTTCGGGGGACGAACACTGAAGCTTTCTTT. Protein: CASSFRGTNTEAFF.

This clonotype was detected many times. The V and J genes are TRBV7-2 and TRBJ2-1, with a possible D match to TRBD2 (6 bases). Trimming left V 6 bases short and J 4 bases short, with 16 bases between. CDR3 size: 15 residues. The germline CDR1 and CDR2 sequences are SGHTA and FQGNSA. This CDR3 is CASSISLAQYNEQFF. The CDR3 DNA is TGTGCCAGCAGTATCTCCCTAGCGCAATACAATGAGCAGTTCTTC.

The chain couples TRBV4-3 to TRBJ2-3; 8 bases map to TRBD2. The CDR3 is made up of 17 amino acids. Per the germline V gene, CDR1 is LGHNA and CDR2 is YSLEER. J lost 5 bases, V lost 0 bases, and 10 bases had no gene match. In DNA form, the CDR3 reads TGCGCCAGCAGCCAAGACCTCTTGAGCGGGAGACAAGATACGCAGTATTTT. It yields the protein CASSQDLLSGRQDTQYF.

The genes are TRBV29-1 and TRBJ2-2; tentative D call: TRBD1 (6 bases). The CDR3 spans 13 residues. The V gene's germline CDR1 is SQVTM and CDR2 ANQGSEA. The CDR3 DNA reads as TGCAGGGATAGAAACAGGGAAACCGGGGAGCTGTTTTTT. This encodes CRDRNRETGELFF.

The chain joins TRBV4-2 to TRBJ2-2; D is possibly TRBD2 (5 bases). In germline, CDR1 is LGHNA, CDR2 YNFKEQ. V lost 4 bases, J lost 7 bases, and 19 bases lay in between. This CDR3 region has 16 residues. This CDR3 is CASSPREARGNGELFF. The CDR3 region has the DNA TGTGCCAGCAGCCCACGGGAAGCTCGGGGTAACGGGGAGCTGTTTTTT.

This clonotype has more than one count but fewer than ten. The chain combines TRBV7-2 with TRBJ2-5; no clear D. The ends were cut back, 5 bases at V and 5 bases at J, with 9 bases in the middle. CDR1 SGHTA and CDR2 FQGNSA come from the germline V gene. The CDR3 consists of 12 residues. CDR3 nucleotide sequence: TGTGCCAGCAGCCTCCGAGCCGAGACCCAGTACTTC. Its translation: CASSLRAETQYF.

This clonotype was counted between two and nine times. The rearrangement uses TRBV20-1 and TRBJ2-5; 7 nucleotides agree with TRBD2. Germline V gives CDR1 DFQATT, CDR2 SNEGSKA (reference sequence). CDR3 size: 13 residues. The junction had 4 bases not matched to a gene; V was cut back by 3 bases and J by 3 bases. The DNA for the CDR3 is TGCAGTGCTAGGCACGGACTAGAAGAGACCCAGTACTTC. Amino acid sequence: CSARHGLEETQYF.

This clonotype was seen a few times. The chain employs TRBV29-1 and TRBJ1-2; 7 nucleotides line up with TRBD1. The length of the CDR3 is 12 residues. J was trimmed by 4 bases and V by 4 bases; bases with no gene match: 3. CDR1 SQVTM and CDR2 ANQGSEA come from the germline V gene. The CDR3 loop is CSVAGGGYGYTF. The CDR3 bases are TGCAGCGTTGCAGGGGGTGGCTATGGCTACACCTTC.

This chain uses TRBV3-1 with TRBJ1-1; D is unclear. V was clipped by 0 bases and J by 1 base, with 9 bases between them. Germline assignment: CDR1 LGHDT and CDR2 YNNKEL (reference sequence). The CDR3 runs to 15 residues. The CDR3: CASSQDPGPNTEAFF. The CDR3 bases are TGTGCCAGCAGCCAAGATCCAGGACCGAACACTGAAGCTTTCTTT.

The J gene is TRBJ2-1, the V gene TRBV19, with 11 bases aligning to TRBD1. There are 15 residues in the CDR3. Per the germline V gene, CDR1 is LNHDA and CDR2 is SQIVND (reference sequence). V trimming: 6 bases; J trimming: 5 bases; junction bases outside the gene matches: 6. The CDR3: CASRYLGQGDNEQFF. CDR3 bases: TGTGCCAGTAGGTATTTGGGACAGGGGGACAATGAGCAGTTCTTC.

The rearrangement joins TRBV29-1 to TRBJ2-1, with a tentative D call TRBD2 (6 bases). Germline V CDR1 and CDR2: SQVTM, ANQGSEA. The V end lost 3 bases, the J end lost 2 bases, and 17 bases lay between the germline ends. There are 16 residues in the CDR3. CDR3 amino acids: CSVELGGKGAYNEQFF. The CDR3 DNA reads as TGCAGCGTTGAGTTGGGCGGGAAAGGGGCCTACAATGAGCAGTTCTTC.